This TCR beta chain was sequenced during a study of response to subunit inactivated influenza vaccine (dated by TCRdb to the late 2010s). Broadly, across the study: To follow how T cells responded to a trivalent subunit inactivated influenza vaccine, the researchers relied on deep quantitative profiling of the T cell receptor repertoire. General findings and caveats noted by the study authors: It was suggested by the authors that each seasonal influenza vaccination may recruit only a limited number of new T cells.

Germline trimming amounts to 4 bases on V and 9 bases on J, with 7 as the count of junction bases outside the gene matches. Via the germline V gene, CDR1 is SGDLS and CDR2 YYNGEE. The CDR3, from cysteine to phenylalanine, totals 15 residues. Only the CDR3 DNA is retained, 45 bases long and in frame from the first base. There are a few counts of this clonotype. Which antigen it targets is not known. Base qualities were left out, and no much larger clone turns up one base away. The time point label of this sample denotes: around 42 days after influenza vaccine administration. The library was produced with RT-PCR. Sequencing instrument: Illumina HiSeq 2500. In-frame beta chains were kept once TCRdb had trimmed the public reads at Q25 with fastp and called clones with MiXCR. Each entry merges the rows of one CDR3 protein and shows their most common DNA and genes. Recorded for this sample are about 480,000 distinct CDR3 sequences; roughly 11% of them occurred a single time. Approximately 12% of the sample goes to the ten largest clones.

Recombination connected TRBV9 to TRBJ2-1; 13 bases in the junction line up with TRBD2. The sample in question was PBMCs from blood, obtained roughly 47 days after vaccination. The sequence was obtained from a man in his fifties who received an inactivated influenza vaccine. Donor details come from another sample of the same person, matched by shared clones. In nucleotides, the sequence is TGTGCCAGCAGCCAGCGACTAGCGGGAGGAAGTGAGCAGTTCTTC. Translated, this is CASSQRLAGGSEQFF.